These T cell receptor beta chains were read from a single sample in a study of blood T cell repertoires in COVID-19. Clones were read by immunoSEQ multiplex PCR, and TCRdb kept only the in-frame ones, dropping some. The table lists hundreds of thousands of clones, more than 75% of them singletons. The sequencing input was peripheral blood. These receptors all stem from a human donor in a cohort sampled during active COVID-19. CDR3s include the opening cysteine and the closing phenylalanine or tryptophan. Each record gives: J gene, D gene, clone size, V gene, CDR3 protein, CDR3 DNA. The D gene is left open where the match is weak. Clone sizes are given selectively: once, few, many, or a class where the clone is expanded.

j_gene: TRBJ2-5; d_gene: TRBD2; abundance: -; v_gene: TRBV18; CDR3aa: CASSPPGLAGKETQYF; CDR3nt: TGTGCCAGCTCACCACCGGGACTAGCGGGAAAAGAGACCCAGTACTTC
j_gene: TRBJ2-2; d_gene: TRBD2; abundance: -; v_gene: TRBV6-6; CDR3aa: CASIPGLGRGTGELFF; CDR3nt: TGTGCCAGCATCCCGGGACTAGGGCGAGGCACCGGGGAGCTGTTTTTT
j_gene: TRBJ1-1; d_gene: -; abundance: -; v_gene: TRBV27; CDR3aa: CASRPLANTEAFF; CDR3nt: TGTGCCAGCAGGCCGTTGGCGAACACTGAAGCTTTCTTT
j_gene: TRBJ2-1; d_gene: TRBD1; abundance: -; v_gene: TRBV7-3; CDR3aa: CASRPGGSYNEQFF; CDR3nt: TGTGCCAGCAGACCAGGGGGTTCCTACAATGAGCAGTTCTTC
j_gene: TRBJ1-2; d_gene: -; abundance: -; v_gene: TRBV19; CDR3aa: CASNIAGALNYGYTF; CDR3nt: TGTGCCAGTAACATCGCGGGGGCCCTTAACTATGGCTACACCTTC
j_gene: TRBJ2-7; d_gene: -; abundance: -; v_gene: TRBV11-2; CDR3aa: CASSSQGNEQYF; CDR3nt: TGTGCCAGCAGCTCCCAGGGGAACGAGCAGTACTTC
j_gene: TRBJ2-1; d_gene: TRBD2; abundance: -; v_gene: TRBV5-1; CDR3aa: CASSSRLAGGIEGNEQFF; CDR3nt: TGCGCCAGCAGCTCCCGACTAGCGGGGGGGATAGAGGGCAATGAGCAGTTCTTC
j_gene: TRBJ1-2; d_gene: -; abundance: -; v_gene: TRBV5-5; CDR3aa: CASSLFIQGREDYGYTF; CDR3nt: TGTGCCAGCAGCTTGTTTATCCAGGGGCGGGAGGACTATGGCTACACCTTC
j_gene: TRBJ2-1; d_gene: TRBD1; abundance: -; v_gene: TRBV5-1; CDR3aa: CASSLGTGGRNEQFF; CDR3nt: TGCGCCAGCAGCCTGGGGACAGGGGGCCGGAATGAGCAGTTCTTC
j_gene: TRBJ1-1; d_gene: -; abundance: -; v_gene: TRBV19; CDR3aa: CASSMRGTEGAFF; CDR3nt: TGTGCCAGTAGTATGAGGGGGACCGAAGGGGCTTTCTTT
j_gene: TRBJ1-1; d_gene: -; abundance: -; v_gene: TRBV19; CDR3aa: CASRAGNTEAFF; CDR3nt: TGTGCCAGTAGGGCAGGGAACACTGAAGCTTTCTTT
j_gene: TRBJ2-5; d_gene: TRBD2; abundance: -; v_gene: TRBV5-4; CDR3aa: CASSPGGGEETQYF; CDR3nt: TGTGCCAGCAGCCCGGGAGGGGGGGAAGAGACCCAGTACTTC
j_gene: TRBJ1-2; d_gene: -; abundance: -; v_gene: TRBV27; CDR3aa: CASSFPGGRGYTF; CDR3nt: TGTGCCAGCAGTTTCCCGGGGGGGAGAGGCTACACCTTC
j_gene: TRBJ1-3; d_gene: -; abundance: -; v_gene: TRBV19; CDR3aa: CASTLATAGNTIYF; CDR3nt: TGTGCCAGTACCCTCGCTACGGCTGGAAACACCATATATTTT
j_gene: TRBJ2-5; d_gene: -; abundance: -; v_gene: TRBV28; CDR3aa: CASSQGGQETQYF; CDR3nt: TGTGCCAGCAGTCAGGGCGGACAAGAGACCCAGTACTTC
j_gene: TRBJ1-5; d_gene: TRBD1; abundance: -; v_gene: TRBV12-3/TRBV12-4; CDR3aa: CASRPTGNQPQHF; CDR3nt: TGTGCCAGCAGACCGACAGGGAATCAGCCCCAGCATTTT
j_gene: TRBJ1-1; d_gene: -; abundance: -; v_gene: TRBV7-9; CDR3aa: CASRAPRDTEAFF; CDR3nt: TGTGCCAGCAGAGCTCCCCGGGACACTGAAGCTTTCTTT
j_gene: TRBJ2-5; d_gene: -; abundance: -; v_gene: TRBV30; CDR3aa: CAWKPGPGGQETQYF; CDR3nt: TGTGCCTGGAAGCCCGGGCCCGGGGGGCAGGAGACCCAGTACTTC
j_gene: TRBJ2-1; d_gene: TRBD2; abundance: -; v_gene: TRBV4-2; CDR3aa: CASSQVLAGGGNEQFF; CDR3nt: TGTGCCAGCAGCCAAGTATTAGCGGGAGGGGGGAATGAGCAGTTCTTC
j_gene: TRBJ1-1; d_gene: -; abundance: -; v_gene: TRBV5-4; CDR3aa: CASSPTENTEAFF; CDR3nt: TGTGCCAGCAGCCCGACAGAGAACACTGAAGCTTTCTTT
j_gene: TRBJ2-1; d_gene: TRBD1; abundance: -; v_gene: TRBV7-6; CDR3aa: CASSPGTGPNNEQFF; CDR3nt: TGTGCCAGCAGCCCCGGGACAGGGCCCAACAATGAGCAGTTCTTC
j_gene: TRBJ2-7; d_gene: TRBD2; abundance: -; v_gene: TRBV6-1; CDR3aa: CASSEARGLAFSHEQYF; CDR3nt: TGTGCCAGCAGTGAAGCCAGGGGACTAGCTTTTTCTCACGAGCAGTACTTC
j_gene: TRBJ1-2; d_gene: -; abundance: -; v_gene: TRBV6-2/TRBV6-3; CDR3aa: CASSYHPGGGYTF; CDR3nt: TGTGCCAGCAGTTACCACCCGGGTGGAGGCTACACCTTC
j_gene: TRBJ1-1; d_gene: -; abundance: -; v_gene: TRBV7-9; CDR3aa: CASIGVNTEAFF; CDR3nt: TGTGCCAGCATAGGGGTGAACACTGAAGCTTTCTTT
j_gene: TRBJ1-2; d_gene: -; abundance: -; v_gene: TRBV5-5; CDR3aa: CASSPSSGSRGYTF; CDR3nt: TGTGCCAGCAGCCCCTCGTCCGGTAGTCGTGGCTACACCTTC
j_gene: TRBJ2-5; d_gene: TRBD1; abundance: once; v_gene: TRBV6-5; CDR3aa: CASSSTGVGTQYF; CDR3nt: TGTGCCAGCAGCTCGACAGGGGTTGGGACCCAGTACTTC
j_gene: TRBJ2-7; d_gene: TRBD1; abundance: -; v_gene: TRBV3-1/TRBV3-2; CDR3aa: CASSPRRQGGSYEQYF; CDR3nt: TGTGCCAGCAGCCCCCGGCGACAGGGGGGATCGTACGAGCAGTACTTC
j_gene: TRBJ2-1; d_gene: -; abundance: -; v_gene: TRBV11-3; CDR3aa: CASSPGARVINEQFF; CDR3nt: TGTGCCAGCAGCCCCGGAGCGCGGGTTATCAATGAGCAGTTCTTC
j_gene: TRBJ2-1; d_gene: -; abundance: -; v_gene: TRBV28; CDR3aa: CASSDPGLLGKEQFF; CDR3nt: TGTGCCAGCAGTGACCCGGGGTTACTGGGCAAGGAGCAGTTCTTC
j_gene: TRBJ2-7; d_gene: TRBD1; abundance: -; v_gene: TRBV5-6; CDR3aa: CASSFVDRAIYEQYF; CDR3nt: TGTGCCAGCAGCTTCGTTGACAGGGCAATCTACGAGCAGTACTTC
j_gene: TRBJ1-3; d_gene: -; abundance: few; v_gene: TRBV9; CDR3aa: CASSPQYSGNTIYF; CDR3nt: TGTGCCAGCAGCCCCCAGTATTCTGGAAACACCATATATTTT
j_gene: TRBJ1-1; d_gene: -; abundance: -; v_gene: TRBV4-1; CDR3aa: CASSQDWAGAGGMNTEAFF; CDR3nt: TGCGCCAGCAGCCAAGATTGGGCAGGGGCTGGAGGAATGAACACTGAAGCTTTCTTT
j_gene: TRBJ2-7; d_gene: TRBD2; abundance: -; v_gene: TRBV4-1; CDR3aa: CASSHSLAGVSDEQYF; CDR3nt: TGCGCCAGCAGCCACTCGCTAGCGGGAGTCTCAGACGAGCAGTACTTC
j_gene: TRBJ1-2; d_gene: -; abundance: -; v_gene: TRBV5-5; CDR3aa: CASSFRENSNYGYTF; CDR3nt: TGTGCCAGCAGCTTCCGGGAGAACTCTAACTATGGCTACACCTTC
j_gene: TRBJ2-7; d_gene: -; abundance: -; v_gene: TRBV19; CDR3aa: CASTPRDHVYEQYF; CDR3nt: TGTGCCAGTACCCCGCGGGACCACGTCTACGAGCAGTACTTC
j_gene: TRBJ2-7; d_gene: TRBD2; abundance: -; v_gene: TRBV5-1; CDR3aa: CASSYTSGTPYEQYF; CDR3nt: TGCGCCAGCAGCTATACTAGCGGGACCCCCTACGAGCAGTACTTC
j_gene: TRBJ2-7; d_gene: -; abundance: -; v_gene: TRBV7-6; CDR3aa: CASSLAGAPHEQYF; CDR3nt: TGTGCCAGCAGCTTAGCGGGAGCCCCCCACGAGCAGTACTTC
j_gene: TRBJ1-6; d_gene: TRBD1; abundance: -; v_gene: TRBV6-5; CDR3aa: CASTPGGFQNSPLHF; CDR3nt: TGTGCCAGCACTCCAGGGGGCTTTCAGAATTCACCCCTCCACTTT
j_gene: TRBJ2-7; d_gene: TRBD2; abundance: -; v_gene: TRBV4-1; CDR3aa: CASSQDRVVLAGSSYEQYF; CDR3nt: TGCGCCAGCAGCCAAGATCGGGTAGTACTAGCGGGAAGTTCCTACGAGCAGTACTTC
j_gene: TRBJ2-7; d_gene: TRBD2; abundance: few; v_gene: TRBV19; CDR3aa: CASGTIYEQYF; CDR3nt: TGTGCCTCAGGGACTATTTACGAGCAGTACTTC
j_gene: TRBJ1-1; d_gene: -; abundance: -; v_gene: TRBV10-1; CDR3aa: CAIMGPTGNTEAFF; CDR3nt: TGCGCCATTATGGGGCCTACAGGGAACACTGAAGCTTTCTTT
j_gene: TRBJ2-1; d_gene: -; abundance: -; v_gene: TRBV5-1; CDR3aa: CASRSEVSSYNEQFF; CDR3nt: TGCGCCAGCAGATCCGAGGTGAGCTCCTACAATGAGCAGTTCTTC
j_gene: TRBJ2-1; d_gene: TRBD1; abundance: -; v_gene: TRBV3-1/TRBV3-2; CDR3aa: CASRDLGTAMNNEQFF; CDR3nt: TGTGCCAGCAGGGACTTAGGGACAGCCATGAACAATGAGCAGTTCTTC
j_gene: TRBJ2-2; d_gene: TRBD2; abundance: few; v_gene: TRBV27; CDR3aa: CASSFRTSGSVGGELFF; CDR3nt: TGTGCCAGCAGTTTTAGGACTAGCGGGAGTGTTGGCGGGGAGCTGTTTTTT
j_gene: TRBJ1-5; d_gene: -; abundance: few; v_gene: TRBV19; CDR3aa: CATGGGQPQHF; CDR3nt: TGTGCCACCGGCGGTGGGCAGCCCCAGCATTTT
j_gene: TRBJ1-6; d_gene: -; abundance: -; v_gene: TRBV28; CDR3aa: CASSFSDRRQSPLHF; CDR3nt: TGTGCCAGCAGTTTTTCCGACAGGAGGCAATCACCCCTCCACTTT
j_gene: TRBJ2-7; d_gene: -; abundance: -; v_gene: TRBV2; CDR3aa: CASRETRTVEQYF; CDR3nt: TGTGCCAGCAGGGAAACTAGGACGGTCGAGCAGTACTTC
j_gene: TRBJ1-6; d_gene: -; abundance: once; v_gene: TRBV7-2; CDR3aa: CASSLVGQRGSPLHF; CDR3nt: TGTGCCAGCAGCTTAGTAGGGCAGCGGGGGTCACCCCTCCACTTT
j_gene: TRBJ1-4; d_gene: TRBD1; abundance: -; v_gene: TRBV5-1; CDR3aa: CASSKSSDRGEKLFF; CDR3nt: TGCGCCAGCAGTAAGTCCTCGGACAGGGGTGAAAAACTGTTTTTT
j_gene: TRBJ1-6; d_gene: -; abundance: -; v_gene: TRBV9; CDR3aa: CASSVSTDSPLHF; CDR3nt: TGTGCCAGCAGCGTTTCTACAGATTCACCCCTCCACTTT
j_gene: TRBJ2-7; d_gene: -; abundance: -; v_gene: TRBV5-1; CDR3aa: CASSLYPSGGGTAGEQYF; CDR3nt: TGCGCCAGCAGCTTGTACCCCTCGGGTGGAGGGACCGCAGGAGAGCAGTACTTC
j_gene: TRBJ2-5; d_gene: TRBD2; abundance: -; v_gene: TRBV3-1/TRBV3-2; CDR3aa: CASSQVGLAGKETQYF; CDR3nt: TGTGCCAGCAGCCAAGTCGGGCTAGCGGGAAAAGAGACCCAGTACTTC